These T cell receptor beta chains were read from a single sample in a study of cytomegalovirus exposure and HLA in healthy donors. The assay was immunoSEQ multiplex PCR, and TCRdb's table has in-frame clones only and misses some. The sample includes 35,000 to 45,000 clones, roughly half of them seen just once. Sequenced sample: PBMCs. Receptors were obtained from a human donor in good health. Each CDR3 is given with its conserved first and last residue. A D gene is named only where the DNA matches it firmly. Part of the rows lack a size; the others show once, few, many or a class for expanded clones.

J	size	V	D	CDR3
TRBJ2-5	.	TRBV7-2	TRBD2	CASRGLAGGSGQYF
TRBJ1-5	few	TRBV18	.	CASSPTQRVLNQPQHF
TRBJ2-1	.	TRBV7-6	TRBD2	CASSLGLAPGDEQFF
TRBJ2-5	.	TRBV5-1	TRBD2	CASRKSGRPQETQYF
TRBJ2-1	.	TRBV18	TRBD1	CASSPDTGGNEQFF
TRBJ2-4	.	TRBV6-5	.	CASSRRDSKNIQYF
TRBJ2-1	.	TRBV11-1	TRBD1	CASSDQQRGGSVF
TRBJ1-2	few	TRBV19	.	CASSIAGRGGYTF
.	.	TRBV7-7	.	CASSSKSGPYEQYF
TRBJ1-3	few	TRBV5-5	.	CASSLVSGASSGNTIYF
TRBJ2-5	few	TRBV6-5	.	CASSGLGGQETQYF
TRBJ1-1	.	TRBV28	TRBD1	CASSSYAGQRRARNTEAFF